What follows is one T cell receptor (beta chain) and its context. The antigen is unknown. At the end of 10 days of culture, CD4+ T cells were isolated. Participants each got two BNT162b2 or mRNA-1273 vaccine doses. On both days 3 and 7, half of the culture medium was replaced with IL-2 medium. The sample belongs to a study of vaccination effects on CD4 cells after COVID-19. The assay was immunoSEQ multiplex PCR, and TCRdb's table has in-frame clones only and misses some. Counted here are approximately 31,000 clones, around 70% occurring once; the ten biggest clones make up about 15%. This receptor was taken from a human donor who received a COVID-19 vaccine. The input for sequencing was CD4+ T cells from PBMCs cultured without peptide, taken after COVID-19 vaccination.

The CDR3 region is CASSIGGRQYF. The CDR3 DNA sequence: TGTGCCAGTAGTATAGGAGGACGGCAGTACTTC. This sequence joins TRBV19 and TRBJ2-7, with no clear D. V lost 1 base and J lost 9, with 7 bases in between. Germline lookup yields CDR1 LNHDA and CDR2 SQIVND (reference sequence). CDR3 length: 11 amino acids.